Listed below are T cell receptor beta chains from one sample, sequenced in a study of blood T cells in healthy people across ages. TCRdb re-called the 5' RACE reads through MiXCR, storing one row per CDR3 protein. The profile shows about a million distinct CDR3 sequences, 45% to 50% of them singletons. The material sequenced was blood. These receptor sequences come from a man in his thirties or forties in good health. The CDR3 runs from the conserved cysteine through the conserved F or W. The order of the fields is D gene, V gene, J gene, clone size, CDR3 protein, CDR3 DNA. D genes are given only for firm matches. The size entry is marked missing in some rows and otherwise reads once, few, many or a size class.

TRBD1	TRBV4-1	TRBJ1-6	NA	CASSQGDSQGSPLHF	TGCGCCAGCAGCCAAGGGGACAGCCAGGGTTCACCCCTCCACTTT
NA	TRBV30	TRBJ2-6	NA	CAWSGGSSGANVLTF	TGTGCCTGGAGCGGTGGGTCCTCTGGGGCCAACGTCCTGACTTTC
NA	TRBV4-1	TRBJ2-1	NA	CASSQDQTRGIDNEQFF	TGCGCCAGCAGCCAAGATCAGACCCGGGGAATTGACAATGAGCAGTTCTTC
TRBD1	TRBV5-1	TRBJ1-6	NA	CASSLYTGERSPLHF	TGCGCCAGCAGCTTGTATACAGGGGAAAGGTCACCCCTCCACTTT
TRBD1	TRBV6-6	TRBJ2-1	NA	CASSRHRDREGGEQFF	TGTGCCAGCAGCCGACACCGGGACAGGGAGGGGGGTGAGCAGTTCTTC
TRBD2	TRBV5-1	TRBJ2-1	NA	CASEPSGGFFNEQFF	TGCGCCAGCGAGCCTAGCGGGGGGTTCTTTAATGAGCAGTTCTTC
NA	TRBV11-1	TRBJ2-5	NA	CASSFATVEETQYF	TGTGCCAGCAGCTTCGCGACAGTTGAGGAGACCCAGTACTTC
NA	TRBV29-1	TRBJ2-7	NA	CGATERGSYEQYF	TGCGGCGCCACGGAGAGGGGCTCCTACGAGCAGTACTTC
NA	TRBV7-2	TRBJ2-7	NA	CASSLETTLSEQYF	TGTGCCAGCAGCTTAGAGACAACGCTGTCCGAGCAGTACTTC
TRBD2	TRBV5-1	TRBJ2-7	NA	CASSWGSGALGEQYF	TGCGCCAGCAGCTGGGGTAGCGGGGCTCTCGGCGAGCAGTACTTC
TRBD1	TRBV28	TRBJ2-4	few	CASRSPGTALAKNIQYF	TGTGCCAGCAGATCCCCCGGGACAGCCCTAGCCAAAAACATTCAGTACTTC